The clone carrying this TCR beta chain is a singleton in its sample. Sample time point: time of PML onset. Repertoires were generated with immunoSEQ multiplex PCR, while TCRdb's copy carries only in-frame clones and drops some. The sample consists of fewer than 40,000 clones, 87% of them appearing once. This specimen comes from a study of multiple sclerosis patients with progressive multifocal leukoencephalopathy. The clonotype comes from a human donor with progressive multifocal leukoencephalopathy. Material: PBMCs, obtained from a patient treated with natalizumab.

CDR3 residues: CASSTDRENYGYTF. In nucleotides, the CDR3 is TGCGCCAGCAGCACGGACAGGGAAAACTATGGCTACACCTTC. The chain links TRBV4-1 to TRBJ1-2; 8 bases map to TRBD1. CDR1 is MGHRA and CDR2 is YSYEKL in the germline V gene. This CDR3 region has 14 residues. Trimming removed 5 bases from V and 2 bases from J; junction bases left unmatched: 4.